The clone carrying this TCR beta chain has at least ten counts. Its specificity is unknown. These data come from a study of beta chain features in type 1 diabetes. Study-wide points: The influence of HLA type on TCRB rearrangement stayed undetermined. TCRB CDR3 length was moderately but significantly reduced in all four CD4+ subsets of Type 1 diabetes patients.

Only one heparinised blood draw was taken per donor, and its volume averaged about 120 mL. The whole isolated RNA underwent reverse transcription, so sequencing captured expressed TCRB transcripts. The repertoire was sequenced with immunoSEQ multiplex PCR; TCRdb's copy has only in-frame clones and lacks some. This repertoire shows approximately 170,000 clones, about 7.8% found once; its top ten account for 0.94%. CDR1 is SGHTS and CDR2 is YDEGEE in the germline V gene. Trimming cost V 4 bases and J 6 bases; bases outside gene matches: 13. The CDR3 totals 19 residues. The rearrangement uses TRBV5-8 and TRBJ2-1; 16 positions agree with TRBD2. Sequenced material: central memory CD4+ T cells from blood. The receptor was derived from a woman between 35 and 50 years old with type 1 diabetes. The CDR3, as DNA: TGTGCCAGCAGCCTCGGGACTAGCGGGAGGGCCCTCTTTGTCAATGAGCAGTTCTTC. It codes for CASSLGTSGRALFVNEQFF.